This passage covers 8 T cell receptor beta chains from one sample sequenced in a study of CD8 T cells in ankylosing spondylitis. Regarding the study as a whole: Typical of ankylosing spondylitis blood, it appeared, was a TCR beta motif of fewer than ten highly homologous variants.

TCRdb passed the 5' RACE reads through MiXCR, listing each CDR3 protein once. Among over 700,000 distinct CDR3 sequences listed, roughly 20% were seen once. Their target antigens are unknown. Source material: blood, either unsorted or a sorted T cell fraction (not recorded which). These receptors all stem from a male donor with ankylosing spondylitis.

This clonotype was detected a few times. The CDR3 here is CASSLGQGPMQFF. CDR3 coding DNA: TGTGCCAGCAGCTTAGGACAGGGGCCCATGCAGTTCTTC. This rearrangement joins TRBV7-3 to TRBJ2-1; 9 nucleotides agree with TRBD1. V lost 2 bases and J lost 12; bases outside the gene matches: 5. There are 13 residues in the CDR3. Germline V gives CDR1 SGHTA, CDR2 FQGTGA.

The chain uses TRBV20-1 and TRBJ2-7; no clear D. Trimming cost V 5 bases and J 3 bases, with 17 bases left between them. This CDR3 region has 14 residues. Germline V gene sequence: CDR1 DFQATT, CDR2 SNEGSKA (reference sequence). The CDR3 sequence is CSAAPWEKGYEQYF. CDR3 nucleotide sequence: TGCAGTGCTGCCCCCTGGGAAAAGGGCTACGAGCAGTACTTC.

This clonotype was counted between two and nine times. CDR3 residues: CASSTSGAGNTEAFF. The CDR3 coding sequence is TGTGCCAGCAGTACCTCAGGGGCGGGGAACACTGAAGCTTTCTTT. This chain joins TRBV28 and TRBJ1-1; TRBD1 might be the D (6 bases). The germline V and J ends were trimmed by 5 bases and 1 base, with 14 bases remaining between them. The CDR3 is 15 residues long. Germline V gene sequence: CDR1 MDHEN, CDR2 SYDVKM.

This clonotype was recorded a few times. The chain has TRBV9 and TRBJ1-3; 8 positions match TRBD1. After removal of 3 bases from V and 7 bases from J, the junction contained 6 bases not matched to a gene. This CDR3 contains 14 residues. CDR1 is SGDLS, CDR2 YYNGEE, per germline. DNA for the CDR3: TGTGCCAGCAGCGGGACAGGGTCACTGAACACCATATATTTT. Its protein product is CASSGTGSLNTIYF.

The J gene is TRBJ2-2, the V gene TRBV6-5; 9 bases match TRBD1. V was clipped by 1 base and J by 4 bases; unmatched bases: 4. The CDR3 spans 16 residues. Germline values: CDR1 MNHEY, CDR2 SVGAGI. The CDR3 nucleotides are TGTGCCAGCAGTTACTACCCGACAGGGGGCACCGGGGAGCTGTTTTTT. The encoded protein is CASSYYPTGGTGELFF.

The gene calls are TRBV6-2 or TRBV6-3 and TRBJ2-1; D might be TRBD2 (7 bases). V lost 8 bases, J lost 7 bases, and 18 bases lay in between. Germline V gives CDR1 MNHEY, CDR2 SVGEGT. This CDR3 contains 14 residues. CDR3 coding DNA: TGTGCCAGCGGGATTGGGGGGGGCTGGAATGAGCAGTTCTTC. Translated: CASGIGGGWNEQFF.

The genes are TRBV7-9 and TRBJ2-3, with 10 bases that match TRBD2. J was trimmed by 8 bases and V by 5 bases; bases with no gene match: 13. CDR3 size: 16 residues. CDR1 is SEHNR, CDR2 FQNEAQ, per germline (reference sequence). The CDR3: CASSTDPGLARVTQYF. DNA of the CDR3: TGTGCCAGCAGCACCGATCCGGGACTAGCGAGGGTTACGCAGTATTTT.

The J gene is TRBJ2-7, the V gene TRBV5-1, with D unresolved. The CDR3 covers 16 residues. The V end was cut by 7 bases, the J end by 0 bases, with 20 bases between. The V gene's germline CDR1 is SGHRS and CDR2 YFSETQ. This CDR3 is CASFPRPGTSSYEQYF. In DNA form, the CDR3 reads TGCGCCAGCTTCCCTCGGCCGGGCACGAGCTCCTACGAGCAGTACTTC.